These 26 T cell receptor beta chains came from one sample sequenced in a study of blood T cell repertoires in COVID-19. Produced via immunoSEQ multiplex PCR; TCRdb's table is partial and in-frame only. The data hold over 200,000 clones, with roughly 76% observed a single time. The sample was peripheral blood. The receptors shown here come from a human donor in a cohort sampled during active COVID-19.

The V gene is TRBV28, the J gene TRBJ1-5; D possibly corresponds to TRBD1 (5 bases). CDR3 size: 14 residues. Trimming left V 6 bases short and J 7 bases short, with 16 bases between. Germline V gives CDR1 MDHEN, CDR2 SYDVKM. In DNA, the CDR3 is TGTGCCAGCAGCCTCGGGGGATCAAAGCAGCCCCAGCATTTT. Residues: CASSLGGSKQPQHF. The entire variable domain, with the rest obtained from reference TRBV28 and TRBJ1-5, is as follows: DVKVTQSSRYLVKRTGEKVFLECVQDMDHENMFWYRQDPGLGLRLIYFSYDVKMKEKGDIPEGYSVSREKKERFSLILESASTNQTSMYLCASSLGGSKQPQHFGDGTRLSIL.

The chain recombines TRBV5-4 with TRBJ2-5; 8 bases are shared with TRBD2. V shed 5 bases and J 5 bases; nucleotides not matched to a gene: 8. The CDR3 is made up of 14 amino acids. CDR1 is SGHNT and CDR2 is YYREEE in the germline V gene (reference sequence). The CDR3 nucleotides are TGTGCCAGCAGACCGGGACTAGTCGGTGAGACCCAGTACTTC. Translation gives CASRPGLVGETQYF.

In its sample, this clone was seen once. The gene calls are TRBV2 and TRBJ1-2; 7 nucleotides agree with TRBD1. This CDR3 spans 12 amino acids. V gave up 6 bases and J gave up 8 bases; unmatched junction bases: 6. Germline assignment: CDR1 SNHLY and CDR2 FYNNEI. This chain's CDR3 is CASRQGQAGYTF. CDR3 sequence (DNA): TGTGCCAGCAGACAAGGACAGGCAGGCTACACCTTC.

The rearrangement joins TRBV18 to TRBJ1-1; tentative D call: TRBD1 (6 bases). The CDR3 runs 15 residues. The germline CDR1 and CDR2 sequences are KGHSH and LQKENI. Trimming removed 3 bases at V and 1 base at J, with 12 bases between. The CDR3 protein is CASSPHGQSNTEAFF. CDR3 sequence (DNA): TGTGCCAGCTCACCCCACGGACAGTCGAACACTGAAGCTTTCTTT.

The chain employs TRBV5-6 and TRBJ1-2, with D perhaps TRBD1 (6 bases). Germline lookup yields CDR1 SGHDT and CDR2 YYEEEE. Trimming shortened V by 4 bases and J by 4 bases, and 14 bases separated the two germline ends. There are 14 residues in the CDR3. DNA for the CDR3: TGTGCCAGCAGCAGGGGGGGGCACACCTATGGCTACACCTTC. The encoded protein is CASSRGGHTYGYTF.

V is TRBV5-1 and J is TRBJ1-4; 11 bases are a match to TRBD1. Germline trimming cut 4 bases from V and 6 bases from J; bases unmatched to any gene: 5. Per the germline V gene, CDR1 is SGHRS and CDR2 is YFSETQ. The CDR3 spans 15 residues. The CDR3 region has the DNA TGCGCCAGCAGCCCCGGGACAGGGGGTGATGAAAAACTGTTTTTT. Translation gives CASSPGTGGDEKLFF.

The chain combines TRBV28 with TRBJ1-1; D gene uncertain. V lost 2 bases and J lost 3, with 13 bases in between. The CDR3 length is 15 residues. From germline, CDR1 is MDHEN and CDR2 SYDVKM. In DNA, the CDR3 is TGTGCCAGCAGTTTAAGAGTGAATCCCCACACTGAAGCTTTCTTT. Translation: CASSLRVNPHTEAFF.

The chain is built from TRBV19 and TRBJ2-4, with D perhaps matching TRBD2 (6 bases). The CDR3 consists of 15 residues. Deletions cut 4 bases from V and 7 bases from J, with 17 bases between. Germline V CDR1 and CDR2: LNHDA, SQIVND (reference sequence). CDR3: CASSNPLGLLNIQYF. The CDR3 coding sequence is TGTGCCAGTAGTAATCCACTAGGACTACTGAACATTCAGTACTTC.

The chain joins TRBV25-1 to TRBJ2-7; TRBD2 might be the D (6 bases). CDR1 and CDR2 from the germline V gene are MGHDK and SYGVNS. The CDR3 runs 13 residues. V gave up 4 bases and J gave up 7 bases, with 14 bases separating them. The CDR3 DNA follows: TGTGCCAGCAGTGGAAAAATTGCGGGGGAGCAGTACTTC. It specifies CASSGKIAGEQYF.

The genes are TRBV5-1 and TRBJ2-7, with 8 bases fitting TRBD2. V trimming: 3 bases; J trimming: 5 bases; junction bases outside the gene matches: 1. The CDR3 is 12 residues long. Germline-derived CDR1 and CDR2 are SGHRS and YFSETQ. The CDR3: CASSSGGNEQYF. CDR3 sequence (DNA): TGCGCCAGCAGCTCGGGAGGGAACGAGCAGTACTTC.

The DNA of the CDR3 is TGCGCCAGCGGCCCCCAGGGAGGCTCTGGAAACACCATATATTTT. It is translated as CASGPQGGSGNTIYF. This chain connects TRBV10-2 to TRBJ1-3, with D perhaps TRBD1 (5 bases). The CDR3 totals 15 residues. Trimming left V 8 bases short and J 0 bases short, with 14 bases between. Germline loops: CDR1 WSHSY, CDR2 SAAADI.

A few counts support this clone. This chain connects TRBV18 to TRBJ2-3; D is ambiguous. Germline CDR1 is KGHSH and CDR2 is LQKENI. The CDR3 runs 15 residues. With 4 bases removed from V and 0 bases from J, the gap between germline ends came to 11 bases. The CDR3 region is CASSLLTTSTDTQYF. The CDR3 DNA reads TGTGCCAGCTCACTATTGACAACTAGCACAGATACGCAGTATTTT.

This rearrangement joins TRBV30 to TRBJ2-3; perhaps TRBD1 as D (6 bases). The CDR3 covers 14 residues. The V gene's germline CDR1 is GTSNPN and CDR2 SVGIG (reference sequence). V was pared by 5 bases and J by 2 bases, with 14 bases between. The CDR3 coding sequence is TGTGCCTGGTCCAGACAGGTAAACACAGATACGCAGTATTTT. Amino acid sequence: CAWSRQVNTDTQYF.

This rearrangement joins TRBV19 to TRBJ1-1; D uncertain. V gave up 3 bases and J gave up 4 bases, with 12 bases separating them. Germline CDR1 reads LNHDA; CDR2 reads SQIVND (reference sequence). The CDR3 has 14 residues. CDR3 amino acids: CASSMEGLITEAFF. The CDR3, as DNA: TGTGCCAGTAGTATGGAGGGTTTGATCACTGAAGCTTTCTTT.

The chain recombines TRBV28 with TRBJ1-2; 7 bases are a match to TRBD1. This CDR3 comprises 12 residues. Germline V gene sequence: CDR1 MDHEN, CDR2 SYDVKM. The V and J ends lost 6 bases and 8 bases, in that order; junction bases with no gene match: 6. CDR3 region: CASSDRVQGYTF. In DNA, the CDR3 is TGTGCCAGCAGCGACAGGGTTCAGGGCTACACCTTC.

The CDR3 region is CASSFTGGASHGYTF. DNA of the CDR3: TGTGCCAGCAGTTTTACAGGGGGCGCTTCTCATGGCTACACCTTC. The chain joins TRBV27 to TRBJ1-2; 9 bases fit TRBD1. The CDR3 totals 15 residues. Germline CDR1 and CDR2: MNHEY and SMNVEV (reference sequence). With 3 bases clipped from V and 6 bases from J, the junction kept 8 bases outside the gene matches.

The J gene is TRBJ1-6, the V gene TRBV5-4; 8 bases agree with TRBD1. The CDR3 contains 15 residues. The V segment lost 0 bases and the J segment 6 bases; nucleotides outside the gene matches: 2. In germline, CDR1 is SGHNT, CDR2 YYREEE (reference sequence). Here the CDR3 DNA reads TGTGCCAGCAGCTTGGGGCAGGGGGCTAATTCACCCCTCCACTTT. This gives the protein CASSLGQGANSPLHF.

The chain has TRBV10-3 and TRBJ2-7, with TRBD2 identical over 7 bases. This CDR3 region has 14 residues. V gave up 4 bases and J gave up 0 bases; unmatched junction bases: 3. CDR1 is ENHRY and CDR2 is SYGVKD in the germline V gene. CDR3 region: CAISVGGSSYEQYF. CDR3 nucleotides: TGTGCCATCAGTGTAGGCGGGAGCTCCTACGAGCAGTACTTC.

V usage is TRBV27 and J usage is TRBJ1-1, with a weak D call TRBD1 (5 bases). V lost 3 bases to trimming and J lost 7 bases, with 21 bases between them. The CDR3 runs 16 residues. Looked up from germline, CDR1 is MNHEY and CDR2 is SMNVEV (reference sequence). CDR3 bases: TGTGCCAGCAGTTTCGAGTTTCCGGGGCCCGGGAGTGAAGCTTTCTTT. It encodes CASSFEFPGPGSEAFF.

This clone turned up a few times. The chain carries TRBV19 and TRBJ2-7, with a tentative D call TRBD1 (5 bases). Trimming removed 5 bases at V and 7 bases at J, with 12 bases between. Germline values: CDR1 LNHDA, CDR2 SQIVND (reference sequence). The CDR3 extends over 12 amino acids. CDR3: CASSETGWEQYF. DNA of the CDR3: TGTGCCAGTAGTGAAACAGGTTGGGAGCAGTACTTC.

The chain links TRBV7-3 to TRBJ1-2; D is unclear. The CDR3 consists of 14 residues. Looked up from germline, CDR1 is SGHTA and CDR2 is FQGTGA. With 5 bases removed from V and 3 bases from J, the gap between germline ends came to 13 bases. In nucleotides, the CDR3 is TGTGCCAGCAGCACCGTTCCCGGGGACTATGGCTACACCTTC. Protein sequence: CASSTVPGDYGYTF.

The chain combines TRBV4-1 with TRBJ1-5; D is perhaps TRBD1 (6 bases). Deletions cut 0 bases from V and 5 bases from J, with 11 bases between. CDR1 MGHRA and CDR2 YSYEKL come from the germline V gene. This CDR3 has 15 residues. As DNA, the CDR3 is TGCGCCAGCAGCCAAGAGGGGGCGAGGGATCAGCCCCAGCATTTT. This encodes CASSQEGARDQPQHF.

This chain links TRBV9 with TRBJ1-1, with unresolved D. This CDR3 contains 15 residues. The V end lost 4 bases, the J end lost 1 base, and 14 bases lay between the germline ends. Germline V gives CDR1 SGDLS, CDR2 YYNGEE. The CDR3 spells CASSPGRVSNTEAFF. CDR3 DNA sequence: TGTGCCAGCAGCCCTGGTCGGGTCTCGAACACTGAAGCTTTCTTT.

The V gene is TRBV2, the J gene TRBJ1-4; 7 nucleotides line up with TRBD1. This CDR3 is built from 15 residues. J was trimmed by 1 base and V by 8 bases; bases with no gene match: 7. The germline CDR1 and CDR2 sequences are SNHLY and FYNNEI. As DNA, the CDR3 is TGTGCCAGCGGAGGGCAGGGGGTAACTAATGAAAAACTGTTTTTT. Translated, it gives CASGGQGVTNEKLFF.

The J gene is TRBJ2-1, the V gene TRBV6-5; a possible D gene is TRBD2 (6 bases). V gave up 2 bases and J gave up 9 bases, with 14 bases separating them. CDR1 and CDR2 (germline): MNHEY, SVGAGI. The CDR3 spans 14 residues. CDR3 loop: CASSYRRLEGEQFF. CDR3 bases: TGTGCCAGCAGTTACCGAAGACTAGAAGGTGAGCAGTTCTTC.

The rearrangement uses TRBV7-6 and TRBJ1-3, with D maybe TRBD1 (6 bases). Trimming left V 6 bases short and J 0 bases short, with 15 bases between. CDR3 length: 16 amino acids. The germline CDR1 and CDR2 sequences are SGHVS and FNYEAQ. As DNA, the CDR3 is TGTGCCAGCAGGGCAACACAGGGCCCCTCTGGAAACACCATATATTTT. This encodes CASRATQGPSGNTIYF.